This T cell receptor (beta chain) was retrieved from a study of regulatory T cells in long-lasting Graves disease. Whole-study results and caveats: Accuracy was possibly reduced by small sample size.

To note about this clonotype: As yet, its antigen is unknown.

As for time point: newly diagnosed GD, antithyroid drugs for less than 3 months. Generation of the TCR library employed RNA extracted from PBMCs. Arm-PCR of CDR3 regions with iRepertoire HTBI primers generated TCR beta libraries. TCRdb independently ran MiXCR on the multiplex PCR reads; one entry per CDR3 protein. Among 400,000 to 500,000 distinct CDR3 sequences listed, about 16% were seen once. This same sample was also taken into another study, of T cells in Graves' hyperthyroidism and ophthalmopathy. This second report adds: The primer set for the first-round RT-PCR of the TCR CDR3 was HTBI.

The clonotype was recovered from a woman aged 25 to 45 with Graves disease. Sequenced material: peripheral blood mononuclear cells (PBMCs), taken at new diagnosis, from a patient treated with antithyroid drugs.

The CDR3 DNA is TGCAGTGCTAGAGATCTCCGTGGGGGAGGGCCGGGGGAGCAGTTCTTC. Protein: CSARDLRGGGPGEQFF. The chain has TRBV20-1 and TRBJ2-1; TRBD2 matches at 7 bases. Trimming cost V 0 bases and J 10 bases; bases outside gene matches: 15. The CDR3 extends over 16 amino acids. Germline V gene sequence: CDR1 DFQATT, CDR2 SNEGSKA (reference sequence).